The 5 T cell receptor beta chains in this list originate from one sample, sequenced in a study of shared clonotypes between healthy human individuals. CD45RO-negative, CCR7-positively selected cells formed the naive CD8 fraction, excluding terminally differentiated effector memory CD45RA+ cells. Repertoires were generated with immunoSEQ multiplex PCR, while TCRdb's copy carries only in-frame clones and drops some. Of approximately 650,000 clones in the sample, 95% to 96% were seen once. Sequences were obtained from naive CD8+ T cells sorted from blood. These receptors came from a woman in her twenties or thirties in good health.

The chain combines TRBV9 with TRBJ2-5; TRBD2 matches 11 bases. The CDR3 has 18 amino acids. CDR1 and CDR2 from the germline V gene are SGDLS and YYNGEE. The V gene end was trimmed by 0 bases and the J gene end by 2 bases; junction bases not matched to a gene: 9. The CDR3 DNA sequence: TGTGCCAGCAGCGTAGATGTTTCGGGACTAGCGGATCAAGAGACCCAGTACTTC. It encodes CASSVDVSGLADQETQYF. Full variable domain (remainder filled in from reference TRBV9 and TRBJ2-5): DSGVTQTPKHLITATGQRVTLRCSPRSGDLSVYWYQQSLDQGLQFLIQYYNGEERAKGNILERFSAQQFPDLHSELNLSSLELGDSALYFCASSVDVSGLADQETQYFGPGTRLLVL.

This clone has a single count. The chain is built from TRBV6-1 and TRBJ2-6; the D is unclear. This CDR3 region has 17 residues. CDR1 is MNHNS and CDR2 is SASEGT in the germline V gene. The V and J ends lost 0 bases and 4 bases respectively, with 13 bases between them. CDR3 protein: CASSEARTAVGANVLTF. CDR3 bases: TGTGCCAGCAGTGAAGCGCGGACCGCGGTGGGGGCCAACGTCCTGACTTTC.

The J gene is TRBJ2-1, the V gene TRBV29-1, with 12 bases identical to TRBD2. Germline V gene lookup returns CDR1 SQVTM and CDR2 ANQGSEA. Unmatched junction bases numbered 8, after V lost 6 bases and J lost 5 bases. The CDR3 runs 15 residues. CDR3 sequence: CSVHTGLAGDNEQFF. The DNA of the CDR3 is TGCAGCGTCCATACGGGACTAGCGGGCGACAATGAGCAGTTCTTC.

The J gene is TRBJ1-2, the V gene TRBV6-1, with D perhaps matching TRBD1 (5 bases). This CDR3 has 11 amino acids. Germline V gene data show CDR1 as MNHNS and CDR2 as SASEGT. V gave up 2 bases and J gave up 13 bases, with 11 bases separating them. The CDR3 DNA is TGTGCCAGCAGTGAATGGGCAGGGCGCACCTTC. Translation: CASSEWAGRTF.

The chain combines TRBV5-6 with TRBJ1-1; 9 nucleotides agree with TRBD1. The CDR3 covers 14 residues. Germline-derived CDR1 and CDR2 are SGHDT and YYEEEE. Trimming removed 6 bases from V and 6 bases from J; junction bases left unmatched: 9. The CDR3 reads CASTPGTGRAEAFF. The CDR3 coding sequence is TGTGCCAGCACCCCCGGGACAGGGAGGGCTGAAGCTTTCTTT.